These 25 T cell receptor beta chains came from one sample sequenced in a study of CD4 T cells in relation to SARS-CoV-2 and coronaviruses (dated by TCRdb to 2020 to 2023). The library was generated by the immunoSEQ multiplex PCR assay. TCRdb holds this immuneACCESS table with in-frame rearrangements only. Some clones are missing; in checked studies, unresolved V genes explain under half, and the rest has no known cause. The sample has under 45,000 clones on record, about four fifths of them singletons. Of the sample, roughly 4.7% is held by the ten largest clones. No cognate antigen is known for these TCRs. Material: naive CD4+ T cells from PBMCs, cultured in vitro. The sample's cell subset or site label, in plain terms: naive CD4+ T cells isolated by negative enrichment. These receptors were collected from an adult with COVID-19.

The rearrangement links TRBV6-5 to TRBJ2-7; 9 nucleotides match TRBD1. CDR1 is MNHEY, CDR2 SVGAGI, per germline. CDR3 length: 14 amino acids. Losses at the gene ends were 4 bases for V and 5 bases for J; bases not matched to a gene: 6. CDR3 sequence reads: CASSSGTGHNEQYF. The DNA for the CDR3 is TGTGCCAGCAGTTCCGGGACAGGGCACAACGAGCAGTACTTC.

V usage is TRBV7-9 and J usage is TRBJ2-7; 9 bases map to TRBD2. The germline CDR1 and CDR2 sequences are SEHNR and FQNEAQ (reference sequence). V lost 5 bases, J lost 2 bases, and 10 bases stayed unmatched. There are 16 residues in the CDR3. The CDR3 sequence: CASSPRLAVVPYEQYF. CDR3 DNA: TGTGCCAGCAGCCCCCGACTAGCGGTGGTCCCCTACGAGCAGTACTTC. Full variable domain (rest looked up from reference TRBV7-9 and TRBJ2-7): DTGVSQNPRHKITKRGQNVTFRCDPISEHNRLYWYRQTLGQGPEFLTYFQNEAQLEKSRLLSDRFSAERPKGSFSTLEIQRTEQGDSAMYLCASSPRLAVVPYEQYFGPGTRLTVT.

This sequence joins TRBV3-1 (or the pseudogene TRBV3-2) and TRBJ1-3, with D hard to call. Trimming left V 10 bases short and J 4 bases short, with 5 bases between. CDR3 size: 10 residues. Germline CDR1 LGHDT, CDR2 YNNKEL (reference sequence). The CDR3 DNA follows: TGTGCCACCGGGGGAAACACCATATATTTT. Translating gives CATGGNTIYF.

This clone was detected once. The chain is built from TRBV2 and TRBJ1-2; a possible D gene is TRBD1 (6 bases). Germline V gene sequence: CDR1 SNHLY, CDR2 FYNNEI. The V end was cut by 6 bases, the J end by 7 bases, with 15 bases between. The CDR3 contains 13 residues. In DNA form, the CDR3 reads TGTGCCAGCAGGGCTAACAGGGAAATTGGCTACACCTTC. It specifies CASRANREIGYTF.

The chain employs TRBV7-2 and TRBJ2-5; D may match TRBD1 or TRBD2 (5 bases each). Germline-derived CDR1 and CDR2 are SGHTA and FQGNSA. This CDR3 is 14 amino acids long. V lost 1 base and J lost 1, with 7 bases in between. The CDR3 DNA sequence: TGTGCCAGCAGCTTAGAGGGACGCCAAGAGACCCAGTACTTC. This sequence encodes CASSLEGRQETQYF. The entire variable domain, with the rest obtained from reference TRBV7-2 and TRBJ2-5, is as follows: GAGVSQSPSNKVTEKGKDVELRCDPISGHTALYWYRQSLGQGLEFLIYFQGNSAPDKSGLPSDRFSAERTGGSVSTLTIQRTQQEDSAVYLCASSLEGRQETQYFGPGTRLLVL.

The chain combines TRBV29-1 with TRBJ2-5, with 9 bases matching TRBD2. Germline assignment: CDR1 SQVTM and CDR2 ANQGSEA. V gave up 3 bases and J gave up 1 base; unmatched junction bases: 6. This CDR3 comprises 15 residues. CDR3 region: CSVDRRGRGQETQYF. CDR3 nucleotide sequence: TGCAGCGTTGACCGGCGCGGGAGGGGCCAAGAGACCCAGTACTTC.

The V gene is TRBV27, the J gene TRBJ2-1; 7 nucleotides agree with TRBD1. V shed 3 bases and J 6 bases; nucleotides not matched to a gene: 2. This CDR3 has 13 amino acids. Germline CDR1 reads MNHEY; CDR2 reads SMNVEV (reference sequence). This CDR3 is CASSLSGGNEQFF. The CDR3 nucleotides are TGTGCCAGCAGTTTGTCAGGGGGCAATGAGCAGTTCTTC.

This chain links TRBV6-5 with TRBJ2-1; the D is unclear. Trimming took 6 bases from V and 10 from J, leaving 19 bases between them. The CDR3 sequence is 14 residues long. The germline gives CDR1 MNHEY, CDR2 SVGAGI. CDR3 in amino acids: CASSRTTRTLEQFF. The CDR3 nucleotides are TGTGCCAGCAGCCGCACGACCCGGACGCTGGAGCAGTTCTTC.

This sequence joins TRBV5-1 and TRBJ2-6; maybe TRBD1 (5 bases). The germline gives CDR1 SGHRS, CDR2 YFSETQ. Trimming stripped 5 bases from V and 0 bases from J, with 9 bases between. The CDR3 length is 15 residues. CDR3 coding DNA: TGCGCCAGCAGGGAACAGGCCTCTGGGGCCAACGTCCTGACTTTC. The encoded protein is CASREQASGANVLTF.

The count of this clone is one. The J gene is TRBJ2-3, the V gene TRBV28; D is perhaps TRBD1 (6 bases). Germline loops: CDR1 MDHEN, CDR2 SYDVKM. Trimming cost V 2 bases and J 2 bases, with 14 bases left between them. This CDR3 is built from 16 residues. CDR3 bases: TGTGCCAGCAGTTTACCTAGTACAGGGCTCACAGATACGCAGTATTTT. It specifies CASSLPSTGLTDTQYF.

The rearrangement links TRBV12-3 or TRBV12-4 to TRBJ2-1; D perhaps matches TRBD1 (5 bases). V lost 2 bases to trimming and J lost 5 bases, with 7 bases between them. The CDR3 consists of 13 residues. CDR3 sequence reads: CASSLTGNNEQFF. The CDR3 region has the DNA TGTGCCAGCAGTTTAACAGGAAACAATGAGCAGTTCTTC.

The sample holds a few counts of this clone. The chain employs TRBV4-1 and TRBJ2-7, with TRBD1 matching 12 bases. Germline V CDR1 and CDR2: MGHRA, YSYEKL. V lost 0 bases, J lost 4 bases, and 7 bases stayed unmatched. CDR3 length: 17 residues. CDR3 coding DNA: TGCGCCAGCAGCCAAGAGCGGGACAGGGGGCTATCTTACGAGCAGTACTTC. Residues: CASSQERDRGLSYEQYF.

The chain joins TRBV5-6 to TRBJ2-7, with D perhaps TRBD2 (5 bases). Germline values: CDR1 SGHDT, CDR2 YYEEEE. V was trimmed by 5 bases and J by 6 bases, leaving 18 bases between them. The CDR3 is made up of 14 amino acids. The CDR3 reads CASSFLAFAGEQYF. In DNA form, the CDR3 reads TGTGCCAGCAGTTTTCTAGCCTTCGCCGGCGAGCAGTACTTC.

The rearrangement uses TRBV19 and TRBJ1-4; the D gene is possibly TRBD1 (5 bases). This CDR3 contains 17 residues. V was cut by 3 bases and J by 7 bases, with 21 bases left in between. Germline values: CDR1 LNHDA, CDR2 SQIVND (reference sequence). In DNA form, the CDR3 reads TGTGCCAGTAGTATCGCGGGACGGGGTTTGGGAGGTGAAAAACTGTTTTTT. It translates to CASSIAGRGLGGEKLFF.

The chain recombines TRBV28 with TRBJ2-1; TRBD2 agrees at 12 bases. After removal of 6 bases from V and 7 bases from J, the junction contained 13 bases not matched to a gene. Germline-derived CDR1 and CDR2 are MDHEN and SYDVKM. The CDR3 sequence is 17 residues long. CDR3 in DNA: TGTGCCAGCAGATACTACCTAGCGGGAGGGCCACATAATGAGCAGTTCTTC. This encodes CASRYYLAGGPHNEQFF.

The table lists this clone with a count of one. The rearrangement links TRBV28 to TRBJ1-5; D perhaps matches TRBD1 (6 bases). Germline-derived CDR1 and CDR2 are MDHEN and SYDVKM. The V and J ends lost 6 bases and 0 bases respectively, with 18 bases between them. CDR3 length: 17 residues. The DNA for the CDR3 is TGTGCCAGCAGCCCTCGGACAGCGGGGAATAGCAATCAGCCCCAGCATTTT. Translation gives CASSPRTAGNSNQPQHF.

The chain is built from TRBV28 and TRBJ2-4, with D perhaps TRBD2 (6 bases). The CDR3 covers 15 residues. Per germline, CDR1 MDHEN and CDR2 SYDVKM. Trimming left V 2 bases short and J 11 bases short, with 19 bases between. DNA for the CDR3: TGTGCCAGCAGTTTAGGGGGGAATGCACCAGGCTTTCAGTACTTC. Translating it yields CASSLGGNAPGFQYF.

The genes are TRBV4-2 and TRBJ2-4, with 9 nucleotides matching TRBD2. The CDR3 runs 18 residues. V was pared by 0 bases and J by 7 bases, with 13 bases of the junction left unmatched. CDR1 is LGHNA and CDR2 is YNFKEQ in the germline V gene. The CDR3: CASSQDLGAGGRRNIQYF. Written as DNA, the CDR3 is TGTGCCAGCAGCCAAGATTTGGGAGCGGGAGGTAGGAGGAACATTCAGTACTTC.

The chain couples TRBV3-1 (or the pseudogene TRBV3-2) to TRBJ2-5; D call uncertain. The CDR3 extends over 12 amino acids. V lost 1 base and J 7 bases, leaving 7 bases between the germline ends. The germline V gene encodes CDR1 LGHDT and CDR2 YNNKEL (reference sequence). The CDR3 nucleotides are TGTGCCAGCAGCCAAGGGGGTGGGACCCAGTACTTC. Protein: CASSQGGGTQYF.

This clone appeared a few times. V usage is TRBV25-1 and J usage is TRBJ1-1; possible D gene TRBD1, 5 bases. Trimming left V 4 bases short and J 3 bases short, with 21 bases between. Germline CDR1 MGHDK, CDR2 SYGVNS. The CDR3 has 17 residues. For the CDR3, the DNA is TGTGCCAGCAGTGGAATCAGGGTCGCAGTAGGGGACACTGAAGCTTTCTTT. Translating it yields CASSGIRVAVGDTEAFF. Filled out from reference TRBV25-1 and TRBJ1-1, the complete variable domain reads EADIYQTPRYLVIGTGKKITLECSQTMGHDKMYWYQQDPGMELHLIHYSYGVNSTEKGDLSSESTVSRIRTEHFPLTLESARPSHTSQYLCASSGIRVAVGDTEAFFGQGTRLTVV.

V usage is TRBV7-6 and J usage is TRBJ1-2; weak D call: TRBD1 (6 bases). Trimming left V 1 base short and J 1 base short, with 16 bases between. This CDR3 has 17 residues. Germline values: CDR1 SGHVS, CDR2 FNYEAQ. CDR3 protein: CASSLDLGGGLNYGYTF. DNA of the CDR3: TGTGCCAGCAGCTTAGATCTCGGCGGGGGGCTTAACTATGGCTACACCTTC.

V gene TRBV3-1 (or the pseudogene TRBV3-2) combines with J gene TRBJ2-5; no reliable D call. Trimming pared 3 bases from V and 1 base from J, leaving 6 bases between. In germline, CDR1 is LGHDT, CDR2 YNNKEL (reference sequence). The CDR3 spans 13 residues. The CDR3: CASSHRSQETQYF. The CDR3 DNA is TGTGCCAGCAGCCACAGAAGCCAAGAGACCCAGTACTTC.

The rearrangement uses TRBV2 and TRBJ2-4, with 7 bases aligning to TRBD2. The germline V gene has CDR1 SNHLY and CDR2 FYNNEI. V shed 1 base, J shed 0 bases, and the junction held 3 bases outside the gene matches. This CDR3 spans 16 amino acids. The CDR3 DNA reads TGTGCCAGCAGTGAAGGACTAGCCCTAGCCAAAAACATTCAGTACTTC. Protein sequence: CASSEGLALAKNIQYF.

The chain has TRBV6-5 and TRBJ2-1, with 7 bases aligning to TRBD2. V lost 2 bases, J lost 0 bases, and 4 bases stayed unmatched. This CDR3 has 16 amino acids. Germline V gene lookup returns CDR1 MNHEY and CDR2 SVGAGI. The DNA for the CDR3 is TGTGCCAGCAGTTACAGTGGCGGGAGCTCCTACAATGAGCAGTTCTTC. It encodes CASSYSGGSSYNEQFF.

The chain links TRBV7-2 to TRBJ2-7; D remains ambiguous. Germline-derived CDR1 and CDR2 are SGHTA and FQGNSA. This CDR3 is built from 17 residues. Trimming removed 0 bases at V and 4 bases at J, with 19 bases between. The CDR3 protein is CASSLAPPDAGQYEQYF. Written as DNA, the CDR3 is TGTGCCAGCAGCTTAGCCCCCCCGGATGCCGGGCAGTACGAGCAGTACTTC.